The 15 T cell receptor beta chains below all came from one sample that was sequenced in a study of CXCR3-negative and CXCR3-positive naive CD8 T cells. Findings and limits, study-wide: TRB CDR3 hydrophobicity was greater in CXCR3-positive naive cells than in CXCR3-negative naive cells.

Their antigens remain unidentified. cDNA libraries for TRB were generated by 5' RACE incorporating UMI labels. TCRdb re-called the 5' RACE reads and gives one entry per CDR3 protein, without DNA. The listing records thousands of distinct CDR3 sequences. The sequencing sample was made of naive CXCR3+ CD8+ T cells from blood. Described subset: CD45RO-CCR7+CD27+CD95- naive CD8+ T cells expressing CXCR3 (TNR3+). The receptors were sampled from a human donor in good health. Some clones in this sample may be carry-over from other donors' samples.

This chain links TRBV2 with TRBJ2-3. CDR3 length: 15 residues. Per the germline V gene, CDR1 is SNHLY and CDR2 is FYNNEI. The CDR3 is CASSVGGILTDTQYF.

This clonotype shows up as medium-sized by frequency. The J gene is TRBJ2-2, the V gene TRBV29-1; the D gene TCRdb calls, TRBD1, cannot be checked with no DNA. CDR1 and CDR2 from the germline V gene are SQVTM and ANQGSEA. This CDR3 region has 12 residues. The CDR3 reads CSVRGGSGELFF.

This chain uses TRBV6-5 with TRBJ2-5; TCRdb names TRBD1, which stays unverified in the absence of DNA. There are 15 residues in the CDR3. CDR1 and CDR2 (germline): MNHEY, SVGAGI. This chain's CDR3 is CASSYSLGARETQYF.

V and J are TRBV20-1 and TRBJ2-2. Germline V gives CDR1 DFQATT, CDR2 SNEGSKA (reference sequence). This CDR3 contains 13 residues. CDR3 sequence reads: CSARDQNDGELFF.

V gene TRBV15 combines with J gene TRBJ1-1. The CDR3 covers 12 residues. The germline gives CDR1 LNHNV, CDR2 YYDKDF (reference sequence). CDR3 protein: CATSYIGTEAFF.

J is TRBJ2-1 and V is TRBV14; the TCRdb D gene call, TRBD2, has no DNA to confirm it. This CDR3 is 18 amino acids long. In germline, CDR1 is SGHDN, CDR2 FVKESK. The chain's CDR3 is CASSPTDSGTSSYNEQFF. The full variable domain, in which reference TRBV14 and TRBJ2-1 provide the parts outside the CDR3, is EAGVTQFPSHSVIEKGQTVTLRCDPISGHDNLYWYRRVMGKEIKFLLHFVKESKQDESGMPNNRFLAERTGGTYSTLKVQPAELEDSGVYFCASSPTDSGTSSYNEQFFGPGTRLTVL.

J is TRBJ2-3 and V is TRBV3-1; TCRdb gives TRBD2 as the D gene, but with no DNA this cannot be confirmed. This CDR3 comprises 17 residues. Germline V gene lookup returns CDR1 LGHDT and CDR2 YNNKEL (reference sequence). CDR3 amino acids: CASSQDFLAGVSDTQYF.

According to its frequency, this clonotype is medium-sized. This rearrangement joins TRBV12-3 or TRBV12-4 to TRBJ1-6. The CDR3 has 14 residues. CDR3 sequence reads: CASSYSDANSPLHF.

V is TRBV19 and J is TRBJ1-2; TCRdb reports TRBD1, a call that lacks DNA to check it against. The CDR3 has 14 amino acids. Germline-derived CDR1 and CDR2 are LNHDA and SQIVND (reference sequence). CDR3 protein: CASSIAGRGYGYTF.

The chain recombines TRBV29-1 with TRBJ2-3; the TCRdb D gene call, TRBD1, has no DNA to confirm it. Germline-derived CDR1 and CDR2 are SQVTM and ANQGSEA. This CDR3 is 16 amino acids long. The CDR3 spells CSVEGAAVKSTDTQYF.

The V gene is TRBV29-1, the J gene TRBJ1-2; absent DNA, TCRdb's TRBD1 call cannot be checked. The CDR3 extends over 15 amino acids. Germline V gene data show CDR1 as SQVTM and CDR2 as ANQGSEA. The CDR3 is CSVEDLTESNYGYTF.

This clonotype shows up as medium-sized by frequency. The rearrangement joins TRBV7-8 to TRBJ2-7; TCRdb's D call, TRBD1, is unchecked because there is no DNA. There are 15 residues in the CDR3. The germline gives CDR1 SGHVS, CDR2 FQNEAQ. The CDR3 spells CASSLRAGVSYEQYF. The full variable domain, rest sourced from reference TRBV7-8 and TRBJ2-7, is GAGVSQSPRYKVAKRGQDVALRCDPISGHVSLFWYQQALGQGPEFLTYFQNEAQLDKSGLPSDRFFAERPEGSVSTLKIQRTQQEDSAVYLCASSLRAGVSYEQYFGPGTRLTVT.

This clonotype is called medium-sized based on its frequency. This chain uses TRBV20-1 with TRBJ2-1; the D gene TCRdb calls, TRBD2, cannot be checked with no DNA. The CDR3 has 16 residues. Per the germline V gene, CDR1 is DFQATT and CDR2 is SNEGSKA (reference sequence). This CDR3 is CSAPPYLAGGRNEQFF.

This chain joins TRBV10-3 and TRBJ2-7; the TCRdb call, TRBD1, lacks DNA for checking. Germline CDR1 ENHRY, CDR2 SYGVKD. The CDR3 is made up of 13 amino acids. CDR3 in amino acids: CAISQDRGYEQYF.

The V and J genes are TRBV6-2 or TRBV6-3 and TRBJ2-1; TCRdb outputs TRBD1, but without DNA this stays unchecked. This CDR3 has 12 amino acids. Germline values: CDR1 MNHEY, CDR2 SVGEGT. This chain's CDR3 is CASSSGVNEQFF.